This TCR beta chain derives from a study of blood T cell repertoires in COVID-19. Whole-study context: Acute and convalescent COVID-19 specimens originated in the United States, Italy and Spain.

How the authors handled the data: Reference gene primers were amplified, and this amplification served to estimate nucleated cell counts. Using immunoSEQ multiplex PCR, the repertoire was profiled, and TCRdb retains in-frame clones only, with some absent. V, J and clone size are those of that table, while D and trimming were read from the DNA. Altogether 68,000 or so clones are present, about 87% being singletons, with the ten largest covering around 6.4%. Sequencing was done on a sample of peripheral blood. The origin of this receptor is a woman aged 70 to 79 with acute or convalescent COVID-19.

This chain's CDR3 is CASSLLSGATADTQYF. The CDR3 DNA reads as TGTGCCAGCAGCCTCCTTAGCGGAGCGACGGCAGATACGCAGTATTTT. This chain uses TRBV7-3 with TRBJ2-3, with a possible D match to TRBD2 (6 bases). The CDR3 has 16 residues. The germline CDR1 and CDR2 sequences are SGHTA and FQGTGA. V gave up 5 bases and J gave up 4 bases, with 19 bases separating them.